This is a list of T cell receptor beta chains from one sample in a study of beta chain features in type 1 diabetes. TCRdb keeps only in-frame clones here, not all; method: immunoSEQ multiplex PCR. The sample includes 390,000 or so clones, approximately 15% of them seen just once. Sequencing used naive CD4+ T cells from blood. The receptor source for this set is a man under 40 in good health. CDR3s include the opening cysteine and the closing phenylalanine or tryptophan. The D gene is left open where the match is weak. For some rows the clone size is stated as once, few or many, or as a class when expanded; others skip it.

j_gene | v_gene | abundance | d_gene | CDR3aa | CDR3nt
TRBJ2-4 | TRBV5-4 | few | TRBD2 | CASSLDLRGGLDIQYF | TGTGCCAGCAGCTTGGATTTGCGGGGGGGCCTGGACATTCAGTACTTC
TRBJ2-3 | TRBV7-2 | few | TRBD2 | CASSLSGGPADTQYF | TGTGCCAGCAGCTTATCGGGGGGTCCGGCAGATACGCAGTATTTT
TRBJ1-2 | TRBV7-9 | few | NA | CASTPLAPGVYYGYTF | TGTGCCAGCACCCCTTTAGCGCCAGGGGTGTACTATGGCTACACCTTC
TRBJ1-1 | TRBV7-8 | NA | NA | CASSLAGDTEAFF | TGTGCCAGCAGCTTAGCGGGAGACACTGAAGCTTTCTTT
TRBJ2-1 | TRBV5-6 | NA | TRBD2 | CASSSPLARGYNEQFF | TGTGCCAGCAGCTCTCCCCTTGCGCGGGGGTACAATGAGCAGTTCTTC
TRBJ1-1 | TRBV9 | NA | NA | CASSAARASTEAFF | TGTGCCAGCAGCGCGGCCCGGGCGAGCACTGAAGCTTTCTTT
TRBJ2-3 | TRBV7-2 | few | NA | CASSLRRGRDTQYF | TGTGCCAGCAGCTTGAGACGAGGCAGGGATACGCAGTATTTT
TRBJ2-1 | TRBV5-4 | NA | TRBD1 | CASSLPGQGAYNEQFF | TGTGCCAGCAGCTTGCCGGGACAGGGCGCCTACAATGAGCAGTTCTTC
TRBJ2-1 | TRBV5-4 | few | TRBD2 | CASSLETSGYNEQFF | TGTGCCAGCAGCTTGGAGACTAGCGGTTACAATGAGCAGTTCTTC
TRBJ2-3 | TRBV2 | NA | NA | CASSITTKTDTQYF | TGTGCCAGCAGTATAACAACAAAGACAGATACGCAGTATTTT
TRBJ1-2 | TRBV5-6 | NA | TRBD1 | CASSLDRGGYTF | TGTGCCAGCAGCTTGGACAGGGGTGGCTACACCTTC
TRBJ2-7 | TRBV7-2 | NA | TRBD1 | CASSTRQGPGEQYF | TGTGCCAGCAGCACCCGACAGGGGCCCGGCGAGCAGTACTTC
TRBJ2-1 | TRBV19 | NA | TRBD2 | CASSIRAGGYNEQFF | TGTGCCAGTAGTATAAGAGCGGGGGGGTACAATGAGCAGTTCTTC
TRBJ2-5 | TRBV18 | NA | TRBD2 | CASSQLPSGAQETQYF | TGTGCCAGCTCACAACTCCCTAGCGGAGCCCAAGAGACCCAGTACTTC
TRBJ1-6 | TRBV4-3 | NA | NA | CASSQDEGIGSPLHF | TGCGCCAGCAGCCAAGATGAGGGGATCGGTTCACCCCTCCACTTT
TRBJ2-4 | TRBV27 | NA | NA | CASRFSGQGRLNIQYF | TGTGCCAGCAGGTTTTCGGGGCAGGGAAGATTAAACATTCAGTACTTC
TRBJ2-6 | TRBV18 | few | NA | CASSSTVFSPSGANVLTF | TGTGCCAGCTCATCGACGGTTTTTTCCCCCTCTGGGGCCAACGTCCTGACTTTC
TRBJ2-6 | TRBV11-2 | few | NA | CASSPERRANVLTF | TGTGCCAGCAGCCCAGAGCGTAGGGCCAACGTCCTGACTTTC
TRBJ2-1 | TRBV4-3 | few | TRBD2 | CASSQDAGGLGNEQFF | TGCGCCAGCAGCCAAGATGCGGGAGGGCTGGGCAATGAGCAGTTCTTC
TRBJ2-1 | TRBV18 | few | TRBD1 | CASSPKDRVTYNEQFF | TGTGCCAGCTCACCTAAGGACAGGGTAACATACAATGAGCAGTTCTTC
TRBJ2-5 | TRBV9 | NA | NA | CASSVGSGRETQYF | TGTGCCAGCAGCGTAGGAAGTGGCCGAGAGACCCAGTACTTC
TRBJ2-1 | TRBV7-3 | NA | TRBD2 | CASSLTGSGSPYNEQFF | TGTGCCAGCAGCTTAACGGGGAGCGGGAGCCCCTACAATGAGCAGTTCTTC
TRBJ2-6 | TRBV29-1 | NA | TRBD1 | CSVEDNRERGHFF | TGCAGCGTTGAAGATAATCGGGAAAGGGGGCATTTTTTC
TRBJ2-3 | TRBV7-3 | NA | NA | CASSLTRDSSDTQYF | TGTGCCAGCAGCTTAACTCGGGACTCCTCAGATACGCAGTATTTT
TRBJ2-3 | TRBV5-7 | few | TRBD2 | CASSLTGSLAGVSDTQYF | TGTGCCAGCAGCTTGACCGGGTCCCTAGCGGGAGTCTCAGATACGCAGTATTTT
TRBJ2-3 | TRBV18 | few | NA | CASSPPGQSTDTQYF | TGTGCCAGCTCACCACCGGGGCAGAGCACAGATACGCAGTATTTT
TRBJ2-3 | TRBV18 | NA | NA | CASSPSSTDTQYF | TGTGCCAGCTCACCGTCTAGCACAGATACGCAGTATTTT
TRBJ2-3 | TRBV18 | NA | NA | CASSLRGTDTQYF | TGTGCCAGCTCACTTCGGGGGACAGATACGCAGTATTTT
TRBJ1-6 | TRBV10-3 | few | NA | CAIREHPPDTPLHF | TGTGCCATCAGGGAACACCCTCCGGATACACCCCTCCACTTT
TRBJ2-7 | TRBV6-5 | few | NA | CASRTPAGWGYEQYF | TGTGCCAGCAGAACCCCTGCGGGTTGGGGCTACGAGCAGTACTTC
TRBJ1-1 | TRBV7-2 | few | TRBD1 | CASSLVQGSGTEAFF | TGTGCCAGCAGCTTGGTACAGGGGTCGGGAACTGAAGCTTTCTTT
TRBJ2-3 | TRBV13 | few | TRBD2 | CASSWRLAGVSSTDTQYF | TGTGCCAGCAGCTGGAGGCTAGCGGGGGTCTCGAGCACAGATACGCAGTATTTT
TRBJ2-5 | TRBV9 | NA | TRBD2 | CASSPGLAGTETQYF | TGTGCCAGCAGCCCGGGACTAGCGGGGACCGAGACCCAGTACTTC
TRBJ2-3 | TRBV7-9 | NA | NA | CASSFRGKGYTQYF | TGTGCCAGCAGCTTTCGCGGGAAGGGATATACGCAGTATTTT
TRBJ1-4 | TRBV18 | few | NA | CASSSKSNEKLFF | TGTGCCAGCTCCTCGAAGTCGAATGAAAAACTGTTTTTT
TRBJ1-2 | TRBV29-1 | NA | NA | CSVPRHLLGGYTF | TGCAGCGTCCCTAGACACCTGTTAGGTGGCTACACCTTC
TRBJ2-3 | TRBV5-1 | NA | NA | CASSPGASSTDTQYF | TGCGCCAGCAGCCCGGGGGCCAGCAGCACAGATACGCAGTATTTT